The source of this T cell receptor (beta chain) is a study of shared clonotypes between healthy human individuals. Sorted subsets were amplified in replicate PCRs using about 210 ng DNA, about 30,000 T cell genomes. The assay was immunoSEQ multiplex PCR, and TCRdb's table has in-frame clones only and misses some. The sample holds more than 1.2 million clones, just under 99% seen once. Trimming took 4 bases from V and 0 from J; bases not matched to a gene: 7. The CDR3 extends over 16 amino acids. Germline V gene lookup returns CDR1 SGHNT and CDR2 YYREEE (reference sequence). The sample holds one count of this clone.

The chain carries TRBV5-4 and TRBJ2-1; TRBD1 matches 7 bases. Sequencing was performed on naive CD4+ T cells sorted from blood. As to subset: CD45RA+ positively selected. The clonotype was recovered from a man aged 25-45 years in good health. The CDR3 DNA is TGTGCCAGCAGCCCTCCCGGGACAGTCTCCTACAATGAGCAGTTCTTC. Amino acids: CASSPPGTVSYNEQFF.